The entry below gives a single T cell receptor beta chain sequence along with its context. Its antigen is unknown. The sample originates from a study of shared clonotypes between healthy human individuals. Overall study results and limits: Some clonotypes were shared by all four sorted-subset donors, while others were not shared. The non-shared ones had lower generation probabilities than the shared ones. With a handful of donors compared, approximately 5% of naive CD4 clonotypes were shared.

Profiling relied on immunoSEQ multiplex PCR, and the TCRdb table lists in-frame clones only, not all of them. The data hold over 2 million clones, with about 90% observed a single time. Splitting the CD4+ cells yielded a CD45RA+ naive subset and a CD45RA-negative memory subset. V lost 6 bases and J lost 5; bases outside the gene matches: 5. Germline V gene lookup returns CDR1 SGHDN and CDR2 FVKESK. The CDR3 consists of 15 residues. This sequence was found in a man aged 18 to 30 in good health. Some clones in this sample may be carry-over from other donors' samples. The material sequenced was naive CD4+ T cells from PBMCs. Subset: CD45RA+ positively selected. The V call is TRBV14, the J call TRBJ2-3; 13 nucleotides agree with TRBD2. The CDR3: CASSLRLAGGDTQYF. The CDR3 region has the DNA TGTGCCAGCAGTCTCCGACTAGCGGGAGGAGATACGCAGTATTTT.